This T cell receptor beta chain was identified in a study of cytomegalovirus exposure and HLA in healthy donors. Study-wide results and limits: TCR sequences were mostly rare, though some public TCRs occurred in many donors. An analysis was carried out at a later point. It showed that HLA-associated TCR beta chains were more clonally expanded than equally common non-associated chains.

With regard to this clone: What it recognizes is unknown.

CDR3 length: 15 residues. Trimming left V 2 bases short and J 3 bases short, with 8 bases between. From germline, CDR1 is MNHNS and CDR2 SASEGT. Donors in the study were healthy people who gave bone marrow. The PCR had 60 Vbeta and 13 Jbeta primers. Measured with immunoSEQ multiplex PCR; TCRdb has only the in-frame clones, and not every one. The sample carries 30,000 to 40,000 clones, 65% to 70% recorded once. V usage is TRBV6-1 and J usage is TRBJ1-6; maybe TRBD1 (5 bases). The clonotype originates from a man aged 40-50 years in good health and CMV-seropositive. The sequencing sample was made of PBMCs. CDR3 sequence: CASSESGFYNSPLHF. The CDR3 DNA follows: TGTGCCAGCAGTGAATCAGGGTTCTATAATTCACCCCTCCACTTT.